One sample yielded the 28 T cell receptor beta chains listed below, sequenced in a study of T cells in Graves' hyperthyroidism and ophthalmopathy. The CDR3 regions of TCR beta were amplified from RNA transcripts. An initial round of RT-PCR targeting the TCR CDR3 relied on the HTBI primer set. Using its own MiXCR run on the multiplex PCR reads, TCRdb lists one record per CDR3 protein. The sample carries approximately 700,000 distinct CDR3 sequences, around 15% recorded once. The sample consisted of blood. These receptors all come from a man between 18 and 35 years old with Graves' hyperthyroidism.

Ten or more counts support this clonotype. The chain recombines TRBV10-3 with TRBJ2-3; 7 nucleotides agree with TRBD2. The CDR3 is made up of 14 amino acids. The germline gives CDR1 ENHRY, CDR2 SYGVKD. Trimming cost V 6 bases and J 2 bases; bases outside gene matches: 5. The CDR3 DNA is TGTGCCATCAGCCCGGGACTATCCACAGATACGCAGTATTTT. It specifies CAISPGLSTDTQYF.

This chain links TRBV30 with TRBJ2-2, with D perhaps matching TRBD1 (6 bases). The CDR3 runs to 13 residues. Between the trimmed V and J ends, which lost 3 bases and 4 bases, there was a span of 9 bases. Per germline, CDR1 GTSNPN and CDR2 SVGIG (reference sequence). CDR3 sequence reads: CAWSSGVTGELFF. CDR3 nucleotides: TGTGCCTGGAGCTCAGGGGTCACCGGGGAGCTGTTTTTT.

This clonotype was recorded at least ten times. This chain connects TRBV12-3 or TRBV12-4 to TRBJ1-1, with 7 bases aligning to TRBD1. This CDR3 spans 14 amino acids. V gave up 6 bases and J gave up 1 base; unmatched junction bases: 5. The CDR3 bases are TGTGCCAGCAGACGGACAGGTCGGAACACTGAAGCTTTCTTT. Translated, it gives CASRRTGRNTEAFF.

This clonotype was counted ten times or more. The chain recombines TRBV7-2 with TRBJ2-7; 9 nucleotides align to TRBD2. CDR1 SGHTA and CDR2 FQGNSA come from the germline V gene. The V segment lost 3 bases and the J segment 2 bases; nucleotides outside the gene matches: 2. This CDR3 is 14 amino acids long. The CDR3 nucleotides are TGTGCCAGCAGCTTTAGCGGGGGCACCTACGAGCAGTACTTC. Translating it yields CASSFSGGTYEQYF.

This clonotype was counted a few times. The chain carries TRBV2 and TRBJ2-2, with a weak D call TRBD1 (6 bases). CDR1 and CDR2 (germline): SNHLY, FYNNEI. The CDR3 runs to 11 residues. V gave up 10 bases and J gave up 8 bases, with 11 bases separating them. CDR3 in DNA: TGTGCCACCCGGACAGCGGGGGAGCTGTTTTTT. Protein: CATRTAGELFF. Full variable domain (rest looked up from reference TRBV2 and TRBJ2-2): EPEVTQTPSHQVTQMGQEVILRCVPISNHLYFYWYRQILGQKVEFLVSFYNNEISEKSEIFDDQFSVERPDGSNFTLKIRSTKLEDSAMYFCATRTAGELFFGEGSRLTVL.

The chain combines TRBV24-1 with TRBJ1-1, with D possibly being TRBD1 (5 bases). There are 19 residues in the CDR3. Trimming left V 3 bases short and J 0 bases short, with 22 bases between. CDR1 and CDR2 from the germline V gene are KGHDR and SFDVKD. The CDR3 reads CATSDGGTKGRGVNTEAFF. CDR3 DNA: TGTGCCACCAGTGATGGGGGGACTAAGGGACGGGGGGTGAACACTGAAGCTTTCTTT.

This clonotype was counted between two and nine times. The CDR3 nucleotides are TGTGCCAGCAGATCCTCAGGGGGAGACCCCTATGGCTACACCTTC. Translated, it gives CASRSSGGDPYGYTF. The chain is built from TRBV6-5 and TRBJ1-2, with 7 nucleotides matching TRBD1. The V gene's germline CDR1 is MNHEY and CDR2 SVGAGI. This CDR3 is 15 amino acids long. V gave up 6 bases and J gave up 4 bases; unmatched junction bases: 11.

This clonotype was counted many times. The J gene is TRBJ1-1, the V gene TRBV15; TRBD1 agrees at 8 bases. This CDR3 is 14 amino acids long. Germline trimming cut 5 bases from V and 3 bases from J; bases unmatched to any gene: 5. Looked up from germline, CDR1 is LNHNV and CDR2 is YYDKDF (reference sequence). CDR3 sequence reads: CATSRHRGDTEAFF. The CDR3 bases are TGTGCCACCAGCCGCCACAGGGGGGACACTGAAGCTTTCTTT.

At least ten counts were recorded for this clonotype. CDR3: CASSPSGTGFYNEQFF. CDR3 sequence (DNA): TGTGCCAGCAGTCCTTCGGGGACAGGGTTCTACAATGAGCAGTTCTTC. The rearrangement joins TRBV12-3 or TRBV12-4 to TRBJ2-1; 9 bases fit TRBD1. CDR3 length: 16 residues. V trimming: 5 bases; J trimming: 3 bases; junction bases outside the gene matches: 8.

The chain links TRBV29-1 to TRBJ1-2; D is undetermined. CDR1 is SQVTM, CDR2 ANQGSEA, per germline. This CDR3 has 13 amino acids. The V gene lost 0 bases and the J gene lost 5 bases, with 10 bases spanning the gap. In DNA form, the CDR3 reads TGCAGCGTTGAAGATATATCGGGATATGGCTACACCTTC. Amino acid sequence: CSVEDISGYGYTF.

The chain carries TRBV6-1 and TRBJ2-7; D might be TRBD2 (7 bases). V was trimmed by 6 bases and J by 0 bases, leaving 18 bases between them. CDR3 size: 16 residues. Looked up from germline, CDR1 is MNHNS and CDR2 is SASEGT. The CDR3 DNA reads TGTGCCAGCAGCGAGGGGGGGGGCTATGCCTCCTACGAGCAGTACTTC. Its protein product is CASSEGGGYASYEQYF.

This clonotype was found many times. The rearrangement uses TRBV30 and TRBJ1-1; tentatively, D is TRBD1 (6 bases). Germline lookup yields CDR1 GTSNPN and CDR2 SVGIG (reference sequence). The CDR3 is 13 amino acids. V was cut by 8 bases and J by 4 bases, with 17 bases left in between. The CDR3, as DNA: TGTGCCGGATCCCACAGGGCCGCCACTGAAGCTTTCTTT. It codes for CAGSHRAATEAFF.

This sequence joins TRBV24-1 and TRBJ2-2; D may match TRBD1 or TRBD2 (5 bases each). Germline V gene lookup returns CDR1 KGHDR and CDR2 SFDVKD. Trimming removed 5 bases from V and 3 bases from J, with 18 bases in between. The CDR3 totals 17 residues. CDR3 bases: TGTGCCACCAGTGGCAAAACCGGGACCATAGACACCGGGGAGCTGTTTTTT. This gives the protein CATSGKTGTIDTGELFF.

CDR3 region: CSASTLSSPCEQYF. The CDR3 DNA reads TGCAGTGCTAGTACCCTATCTTCCCCCTGCGAGCAGTACTTC. This rearrangement joins TRBV20-1 to TRBJ2-7; D is uncertain. Germline V lookup: CDR1 DFQATT, CDR2 SNEGSKA (reference sequence). CDR3 size: 14 residues. V shed 3 bases and J shed 6 bases, with 18 bases lying between them.

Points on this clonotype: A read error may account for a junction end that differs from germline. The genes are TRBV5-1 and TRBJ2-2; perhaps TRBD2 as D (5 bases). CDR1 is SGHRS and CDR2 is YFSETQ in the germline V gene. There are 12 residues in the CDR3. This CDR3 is CASGLERVELFF. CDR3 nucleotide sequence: TGTGCCAGCGGCTTAGAAAGGGTGGAGCTGTTTTTT.

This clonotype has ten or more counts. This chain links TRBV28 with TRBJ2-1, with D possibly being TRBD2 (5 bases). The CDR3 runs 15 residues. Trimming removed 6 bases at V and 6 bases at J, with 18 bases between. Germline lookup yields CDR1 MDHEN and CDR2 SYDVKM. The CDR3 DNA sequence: TGTGCCAGCAGGTCCGTAGAGGGAGTCCGCAATGAGCAGTTCTTC. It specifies CASRSVEGVRNEQFF.

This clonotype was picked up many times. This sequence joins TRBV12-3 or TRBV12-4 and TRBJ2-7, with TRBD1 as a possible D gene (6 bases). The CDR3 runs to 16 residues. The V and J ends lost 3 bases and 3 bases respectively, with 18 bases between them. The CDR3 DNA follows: TGTGCCAGCAGTTTCTACTCTCTCGCAGGGGTCTACGAGCAGTACTTC. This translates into CASSFYSLAGVYEQYF.

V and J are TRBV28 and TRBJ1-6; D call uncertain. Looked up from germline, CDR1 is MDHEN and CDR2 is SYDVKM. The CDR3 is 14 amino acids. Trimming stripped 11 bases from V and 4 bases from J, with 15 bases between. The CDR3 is CAAFSGRYNSPLHF. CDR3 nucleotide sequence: TGTGCCGCGTTCTCGGGCCGGTATAATTCACCCCTCCACTTT.

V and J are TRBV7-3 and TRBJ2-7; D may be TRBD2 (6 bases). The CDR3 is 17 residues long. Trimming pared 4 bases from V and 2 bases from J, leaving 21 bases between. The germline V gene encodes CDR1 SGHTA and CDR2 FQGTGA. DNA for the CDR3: TGTGCCAGCAGCTCCCCCAGTGAAAGGAGGGGACCCTACGAGCAGTACTTC. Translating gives CASSSPSERRGPYEQYF.

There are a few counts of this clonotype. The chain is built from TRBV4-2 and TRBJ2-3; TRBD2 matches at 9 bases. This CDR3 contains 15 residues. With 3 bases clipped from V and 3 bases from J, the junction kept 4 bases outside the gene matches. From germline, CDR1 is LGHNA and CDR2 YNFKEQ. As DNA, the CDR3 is TGTGCCAGCAGCCAGGAGCGGGAGGAGACAGATACGCAGTATTTT. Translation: CASSQEREETDTQYF.

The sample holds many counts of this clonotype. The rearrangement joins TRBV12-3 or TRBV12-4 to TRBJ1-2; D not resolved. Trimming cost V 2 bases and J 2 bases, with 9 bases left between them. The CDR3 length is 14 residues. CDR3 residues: CASSLRHENYGYTF. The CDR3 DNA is TGTGCCAGCAGTTTAAGACACGAAAACTATGGCTACACCTTC.

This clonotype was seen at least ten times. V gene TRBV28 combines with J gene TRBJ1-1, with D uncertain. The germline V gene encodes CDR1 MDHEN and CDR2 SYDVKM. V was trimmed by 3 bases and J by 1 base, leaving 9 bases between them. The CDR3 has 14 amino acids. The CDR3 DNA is TGTGCCAGCAGTTTGGAGCAAAGGAACACTGAAGCTTTCTTT. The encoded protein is CASSLEQRNTEAFF. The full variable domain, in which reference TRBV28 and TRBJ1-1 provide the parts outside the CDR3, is DVKVTQSSRYLVKRTGEKVFLECVQDMDHENMFWYRQDPGLGLRLIYFSYDVKMKEKGDIPEGYSVSREKKERFSLILESASTNQTSMYLCASSLEQRNTEAFFGQGTRLTVV.

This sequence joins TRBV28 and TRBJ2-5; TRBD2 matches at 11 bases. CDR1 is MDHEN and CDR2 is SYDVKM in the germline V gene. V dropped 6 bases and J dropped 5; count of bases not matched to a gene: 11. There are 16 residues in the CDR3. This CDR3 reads CASRTPSGRLRETQYF. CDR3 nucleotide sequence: TGTGCCAGCAGAACCCCTAGCGGGAGGCTCCGGGAGACCCAGTACTTC.

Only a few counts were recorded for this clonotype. CDR3 nucleotide sequence: TGCGCCAGCAGCTTGAGGACAGGGTTGGGTCAAGGGATCTACGAGCAGTACTTC. Protein product: CASSLRTGLGQGIYEQYF. This chain links TRBV5-1 with TRBJ2-7; the match to TRBD1 covers 8 bases. The V gene end was trimmed by 1 base and the J gene end by 3 bases; junction bases not matched to a gene: 15. From germline, CDR1 is SGHRS and CDR2 YFSETQ. This CDR3 has 18 amino acids.

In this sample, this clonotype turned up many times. The CDR3 loop reads CASSPDRERQPQHF. DNA of the CDR3: TGTGCCAGCAGCCCTGACAGGGAGCGTCAGCCCCAGCATTTT. The gene calls are TRBV12-3 or TRBV12-4 and TRBJ1-5; 7 nucleotides line up with TRBD1. V was pared by 6 bases and J by 6 bases, with 8 bases of the junction left unmatched. The CDR3 is made up of 14 amino acids.

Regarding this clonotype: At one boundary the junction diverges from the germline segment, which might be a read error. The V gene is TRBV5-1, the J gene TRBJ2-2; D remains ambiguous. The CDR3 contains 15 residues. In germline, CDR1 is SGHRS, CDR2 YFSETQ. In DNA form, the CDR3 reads TGTGCCAGCAGACATTCACCCGTGAGCACCGGGGAGCTGTTTTTT. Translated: CASRHSPVSTGELFF.

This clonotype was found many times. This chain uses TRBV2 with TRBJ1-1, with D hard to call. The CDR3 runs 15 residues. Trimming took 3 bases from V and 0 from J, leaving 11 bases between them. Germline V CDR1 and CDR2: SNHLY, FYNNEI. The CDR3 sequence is CASSEFGIMNTEAFF. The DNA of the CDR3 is TGTGCCAGCAGTGAGTTCGGAATAATGAACACTGAAGCTTTCTTT.

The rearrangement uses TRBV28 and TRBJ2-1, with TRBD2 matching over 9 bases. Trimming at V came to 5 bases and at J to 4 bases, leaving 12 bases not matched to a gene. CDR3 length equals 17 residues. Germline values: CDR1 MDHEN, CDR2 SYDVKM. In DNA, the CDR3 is TGTGCCAGCAGTCCCTCGGATCTGGCGGGGGGGTACAATGAGCAGTTCTTC. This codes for CASSPSDLAGGYNEQFF.